The 30 T cell receptor beta chains in this list originate from one sample, sequenced in a study of shared clonotypes between healthy human individuals. The assay was immunoSEQ multiplex PCR, and TCRdb's table has in-frame clones only and misses some. Of approximately 95,000 clones listed, under 80% are singletons. The specimen was memory CD8+ T cells sorted from blood. Regarding subset: CD45RO+ cells pooled with CCR7-negative TemRA cells. These receptors were obtained from a man between 25 and 39 years old in good health.

In DNA, the CDR3 is TGTGCCAGCAGTTTGGGAGACAGGACGTTCACCTACGAGCAGTACTTC. Its protein product is CASSLGDRTFTYEQYF. V gene TRBV27 combines with J gene TRBJ2-7; TRBD1 might be the D (6 bases). V lost 3 bases to trimming and J lost 2 bases, with 17 bases between them. The CDR3 is 16 amino acids. CDR1 and CDR2 from the germline V gene are MNHEY and SMNVEV (reference sequence).

J is TRBJ2-7 and V is TRBV28; 11 nucleotides match TRBD1. This CDR3 has 15 residues. J gave up 4 bases and V 8 bases, and 10 bases lay outside the gene matches. Germline V lookup: CDR1 MDHEN, CDR2 SYDVKM. In DNA, the CDR3 is TGTGCCAGCCTTCCCTGGGGACAGGGGGTATACGAGCAGTACTTC. Protein: CASLPWGQGVYEQYF. The full variable domain, rest sourced from reference TRBV28 and TRBJ2-7, is DVKVTQSSRYLVKRTGEKVFLECVQDMDHENMFWYRQDPGLGLRLIYFSYDVKMKEKGDIPEGYSVSREKKERFSLILESASTNQTSMYLCASLPWGQGVYEQYFGPGTRLTVT.

In nucleotides, the CDR3 is TGTGCCAGCAGCTTGGGGTCAGGTCCGTGGAATGGCTACACCTTC. Its translation is CASSLGSGPWNGYTF. The rearrangement links TRBV5-8 to TRBJ1-2; D gene unclear. V dropped 0 bases and J dropped 6 bases, with 15 bases sitting between them. The CDR3 is 15 residues long. Germline assignment: CDR1 SGHTS and CDR2 YDEGEE.

In DNA form, the CDR3 reads TGCGCCAGCAGTCGGTATTCCGGGGGGCCGGAGACCCAGTACTTC. Protein product: CASSRYSGGPETQYF. This chain links TRBV10-1 with TRBJ2-5; tentative D call: TRBD2 (7 bases). The germline V gene has CDR1 WNHNN and CDR2 SYGVQD (reference sequence). The CDR3 contains 15 residues. V lost 5 bases and J lost 5, with 18 bases in between.

V is TRBV28 and J is TRBJ1-5; D ambiguous. Trimming took off 4 bases at V and 15 bases at J, with 13 bases between the two ends. Germline assignment: CDR1 MDHEN and CDR2 SYDVKM. The CDR3 loop spans 11 amino acids. The CDR3 region has the DNA TGTGCCAGCAGTTCCTACTACGTAGGGCATTTT. Amino acids: CASSSYYVGHF.

CDR3 coding DNA: TGTGCCACCAGCAGTGGCCAGTCCTACGAGCAGTACTTC. Translating it yields CATSSGQSYEQYF. The chain employs TRBV15 and TRBJ2-7, with D unresolved. Germline values: CDR1 LNHNV, CDR2 YYDKDF (reference sequence). The V gene lost 3 bases and the J gene lost 1 base, with 7 bases spanning the gap. CDR3 length: 13 amino acids.

The chain recombines TRBV4-3 with TRBJ1-1; 8 bases fit TRBD1. Looked up from germline, CDR1 is LGHNA and CDR2 is YSLEER. The CDR3 is made up of 17 amino acids. Losses at the gene ends were 0 bases for V and 3 bases for J; bases not matched to a gene: 9. CDR3 DNA: TGCGCCAGCAGCCAAGAACAAGACAGGGGTTTCGACACTGAAGCTTTCTTT. Translation gives CASSQEQDRGFDTEAFF.

The rearrangement joins TRBV4-1 to TRBJ2-6; D unclear. V lost 0 bases to trimming and J lost 2 bases, with 8 bases between them. The germline gives CDR1 MGHRA, CDR2 YSYEKL. The CDR3 covers 16 residues. CDR3 protein: CASSQEPVAGANVLTF. CDR3 in DNA: TGCGCCAGCAGCCAAGAACCAGTCGCTGGGGCCAACGTCCTGACTTTC.

The chain uses TRBV15 and TRBJ2-5, with D unresolved. Per germline, CDR1 LNHNV and CDR2 YYDKDF (reference sequence). The CDR3 length is 16 residues. V lost 5 bases to trimming and J lost 3 bases, with 19 bases between them. CDR3 region: CATSLSAVSRKETQYF. The CDR3 DNA reads TGTGCCACCAGCCTATCGGCGGTGAGCCGAAAAGAGACCCAGTACTTC.

This chain connects TRBV6-1 to TRBJ1-4, with 8 nucleotides matching TRBD1. The CDR3 extends over 15 amino acids. Germline CDR1 MNHNS, CDR2 SASEGT. Trimming at V came to 4 bases and at J to 4 bases, leaving 5 bases not matched to a gene. The CDR3 nucleotides are TGTGCCAGCAGTGTCGTGGGACAGGTTAATGAAAAACTGTTTTTT. This translates into CASSVVGQVNEKLFF.

The rearrangement links TRBV28 to TRBJ2-7; D uncertain. Trimming cost V 6 bases and J 4 bases, with 10 bases left between them. The CDR3 runs to 12 residues. Germline-derived CDR1 and CDR2 are MDHEN and SYDVKM. The CDR3 DNA is TGTGCCAGCAGCCCTCCCCCGTACGAGCAGTACTTC. It yields the protein CASSPPPYEQYF.

This chain links TRBV7-2 with TRBJ2-7; possibly TRBD1 for D (6 bases). Trimming cost V 6 bases and J 0 bases, with 15 bases left between them. Germline V CDR1 and CDR2: SGHTA, FQGNSA. This CDR3 has 15 amino acids. DNA of the CDR3: TGTGCCAGCAGGTTCACGGACAGCCACTCCTACGAGCAGTACTTC. Translated: CASRFTDSHSYEQYF.

This chain uses TRBV4-1 with TRBJ2-1; the D call may be TRBD1 or TRBD2 (5 bases each). The germline CDR1 and CDR2 sequences are MGHRA and YSYEKL. The ends were cut back, 5 bases at V and 8 bases at J, with 16 bases in the middle. This CDR3 contains 14 residues. The CDR3 DNA sequence: TGCGCCAGCAGCTTTGGGGGTCTAAGAGATGAGCAGTTCTTC. This sequence encodes CASSFGGLRDEQFF.

The V call is TRBV11-2, the J call TRBJ2-5; 9 positions match TRBD1. The CDR3 runs to 17 residues. CDR1 SGHAT and CDR2 FQNNGV come from the germline V gene. With 5 bases clipped from V and 10 bases from J, the junction kept 20 bases outside the gene matches. The CDR3 sequence is CASSPYPQGASYEDQYF. The DNA for the CDR3 is TGTGCCAGCAGCCCATATCCACAGGGGGCGAGTTATGAGGACCAGTACTTC.

The J gene is TRBJ2-1, the V gene TRBV19; 9 nucleotides agree with TRBD1. The junction had 5 bases not matched to a gene; V was cut back by 4 bases and J by 10 bases. Looked up from germline, CDR1 is LNHDA and CDR2 is SQIVND (reference sequence). This CDR3 has 13 amino acids. The CDR3, as DNA: TGTGCCAGTAGTAGACAGGGGGTGGTGGAGCAGTTCTTC. Translated: CASSRQGVVEQFF.

This clone was counted once. In DNA, the CDR3 is TGTGCCAGCAGCCGGGGACTAGCGGAAAAAGAGACCCAGTACTTC. Amino acids: CASSRGLAEKETQYF. V gene TRBV11-2 combines with J gene TRBJ2-5; TRBD2 matches 11 bases. CDR1 and CDR2 (germline): SGHAT, FQNNGV. V gave up 5 bases and J gave up 3 bases; unmatched junction bases: 5. CDR3 length equals 15 residues.

This clone has ten or more counts. This rearrangement joins TRBV7-3 to TRBJ2-7; possibly TRBD1 or TRBD2 for D (6 bases each). Germline loops: CDR1 SGHTA, CDR2 FQGTGA. This CDR3 spans 13 amino acids. Trimming pared 5 bases from V and 6 bases from J, leaving 14 bases between. CDR3 residues: CASSPRGVREQYF. CDR3 DNA: TGTGCCAGCAGCCCTAGGGGGGTACGCGAGCAGTACTTC.

The chain couples TRBV18 to TRBJ1-3; tentatively, D is TRBD1 (5 bases). The CDR3 is 15 residues long. Germline V gene sequence: CDR1 KGHSH, CDR2 LQKENI. The V end lost 4 bases, the J end lost 0 bases, and 10 bases lay between the germline ends. CDR3 sequence (DNA): TGTGCCAGCTCACTGGATGGGGGCTCTGGAAACACCATATATTTT. Translated, it gives CASSLDGGSGNTIYF.

This clone was seen ten or more times. This chain joins TRBV7-9 and TRBJ2-2; TRBD1 matches 8 bases. The CDR3 contains 15 residues. J was trimmed by 5 bases and V by 5 bases; bases with no gene match: 7. From germline, CDR1 is SEHNR and CDR2 FQNEAQ (reference sequence). CDR3: CASSLNRQGTGELFF. As DNA, the CDR3 is TGTGCCAGCAGCCTCAACAGACAGGGGACCGGGGAGCTGTTTTTT.

With regard to this clone: Germline and junction disagree at one end, which may indicate a read error. The V and J genes are TRBV7-4 and TRBJ1-2; D is ambiguous. This CDR3 region has 9 residues. Germline V gene data show CDR1 as SGHVT and CDR2 as SQSDAQ. The CDR3 DNA reads as TGTGCCAGCAGCCAAAAGATGGATTTC. This codes for CASSQKMDF.

V usage is TRBV7-9 and J usage is TRBJ2-3; D might be TRBD2 (6 bases). The germline V gene has CDR1 SEHNR and CDR2 FQNEAQ (reference sequence). V shed 3 bases and J shed 6 bases, with 16 bases lying between them. The CDR3 is 15 amino acids. CDR3 in DNA: TGTGCCAGCAGCTTCCGGGGGAGGCTTCTGGATACGCAGTATTTT. As protein: CASSFRGRLLDTQYF.

This clone was seen a few times. The J gene is TRBJ1-4, the V gene TRBV28; 11 bases fit TRBD1. The CDR3 is 19 residues long. Germline-derived CDR1 and CDR2 are MDHEN and SYDVKM. J lost 2 bases, V lost 8 bases, and 16 bases had no gene match. This chain's CDR3 is CASARTGGEAFGTNEKLFF. Written as DNA, the CDR3 is TGTGCCAGCGCCCGGACAGGGGGCGAGGCGTTCGGTACTAATGAAAAACTGTTTTTT.

This rearrangement joins TRBV7-8 to TRBJ2-4, with 8 bases fitting TRBD1. CDR3 length equals 14 residues. Germline CDR1 SGHVS, CDR2 FQNEAQ. V shed 5 bases, J shed 3 bases, and the junction held 3 bases outside the gene matches. CDR3 coding DNA: TGTGCCAGCAGCCTGACAGGGGACAAAAACATTCAGTACTTC. This translates into CASSLTGDKNIQYF.

In the case of this clone: This same CDR3 is encoded by further DNA sequences in the sample. J is TRBJ2-1 and V is TRBV6-5; D perhaps matches TRBD1 (6 bases). The germline V gene has CDR1 MNHEY and CDR2 SVGAGI. V was cut by 5 bases and J by 4 bases, with 9 bases left in between. CDR3 length: 13 residues. The CDR3 DNA reads TGTGCCAGCAGTACCGGACAGTACAATGAGCAGTTCTTC. Translation: CASSTGQYNEQFF.

The V call is TRBV29-1, the J call TRBJ2-2; TRBD1 matches 9 bases. The germline V gene has CDR1 SQVTM and CDR2 ANQGSEA. Trimming took 6 bases from V and 0 from J; bases not matched to a gene: 5. The CDR3 is made up of 15 amino acids. The CDR3 sequence is CSVARQGANTGELFF. In nucleotides, the CDR3 is TGCAGCGTCGCCAGACAGGGGGCGAACACCGGGGAGCTGTTTTTT.

The CDR3 loop is CSVEIAYEQYF. The CDR3 DNA is TGCAGCGTTGAAATAGCCTACGAGCAGTACTTC. The rearrangement uses TRBV29-1 and TRBJ2-7; D remains ambiguous. The ends were cut back, 2 bases at V and 2 bases at J, with 4 bases in the middle. Germline loops: CDR1 SQVTM, CDR2 ANQGSEA. This CDR3 region has 11 residues.

The rearrangement uses TRBV2 and TRBJ2-2; D ambiguous. Looked up from germline, CDR1 is SNHLY and CDR2 is FYNNEI. Trimming shortened V by 3 bases and J by 5 bases, and 4 bases separated the two germline ends. The CDR3 sequence is 12 residues long. CDR3 amino acids: CASSDRTGELFF. The CDR3 nucleotides are TGTGCCAGCAGTGACAGGACCGGGGAGCTGTTTTTT.

The chain recombines TRBV5-5 with TRBJ2-5; D uncertain. Germline CDR1 and CDR2: SGHKS and YYEKEE (reference sequence). Trimming removed 2 bases from V and 1 base from J, with 6 bases in between. CDR3 length: 13 residues. The CDR3 here is CASSFIRQETQYF. CDR3 coding DNA: TGTGCCAGCAGCTTTATCCGCCAAGAGACCCAGTACTTC. The full variable domain, in which reference TRBV5-5 and TRBJ2-5 provide the parts outside the CDR3, is DAGVTQSPTHLIKTRGQQVTLRCSPISGHKSVSWYQQVLGQGPQFIFQYYEKEERGRGNFPDRFSARQFPNYSSELNVNALLLGDSALYLCASSFIRQETQYFGPGTRLLVL.

This sequence joins TRBV5-1 and TRBJ1-1; D is unresolved. The CDR3 length is 14 residues. V lost 0 bases, J lost 1 base, and 7 bases lay in between. Germline CDR1 SGHRS, CDR2 YFSETQ. The CDR3 is CASSLVQENTEAFF. The CDR3 DNA sequence: TGCGCCAGCAGCTTGGTGCAGGAGAACACTGAAGCTTTCTTT.

The V gene is TRBV27, the J gene TRBJ2-1; D gene ambiguous. The CDR3 is 15 amino acids. V gave up 5 bases and J gave up 0 bases, with 11 bases separating them. Germline V gives CDR1 MNHEY, CDR2 SMNVEV (reference sequence). DNA of the CDR3: TGTGCCAGCAGTCCGGAGCAGATCTCCTACAATGAGCAGTTCTTC. As protein: CASSPEQISYNEQFF.